This TCR beta chain was documented in a study of blood T cell repertoires in COVID-19. Recruits, aged about 18 to 100 years, lived in about two dozen US areas. What the recovered Cohort 3 donors had was two negative PCRs, clearance, or symptom resolution. Original data processing: Counts of nucleated cells, estimated from reference gene primer amplification, were obtained. Assay: immunoSEQ multiplex PCR; the TCRdb copy retains only in-frame clones and omits some. The V and J calls and clone size come from that table; D and trimming were worked out from the DNA. The repertoire has approximately 200,000 clones, roughly 80% of them found once; the top ten carry around 11%. This CDR3 has 15 amino acids. Trimming cost V 1 base and J 6 bases; bases outside gene matches: 5. Germline V gives CDR1 SGHNT, CDR2 YYREEE (reference sequence).

This clonotype was obtained from a middle-aged man who had recovered from COVID-19. V is TRBV5-4 and J is TRBJ2-3; 10 bases map to TRBD2. Sequences were obtained from PBMCs or T cells enriched from blood (not recorded which). For the CDR3, the DNA is TGTGCCAGCAGCTTGCCTAGCGGGAGTATTGATACGCAGTATTTT. It yields the protein CASSLPSGSIDTQYF.